A selection of T cell receptor beta chains follows, all from one sample in a study of T cells in pancreatic ductal adenocarcinoma. The repertoire was sequenced with immunoSEQ multiplex PCR; TCRdb's copy has only in-frame clones and lacks some. The table shows more than 85,000 clones, with nearly 95% occurring only once. Input material: PBMCs. The receptors come from a human donor with pancreatic ductal adenocarcinoma. Both conserved end residues are part of each CDR3. A D gene is named only where the DNA matches it firmly. Size values are once, few and many counts, or a class for expanded clones, and some rows have none.

DNA	CDR3	D	V	size	J
TGCAGTGCTAACACAGTGGATACGCAGTATTTT	CSANTVDTQYF	-	TRBV20-1	-	TRBJ2-3
TGTGCCAGCAGCGGGACAGGGACTAATGAAAAACTGTTTTTT	CASSGTGTNEKLFF	TRBD1	TRBV6-1	-	TRBJ1-4
TGTGCCAGTAGTATAGGTAGAACCCTCTCCAGGGACGAGCAGTACTTC	CASSIGRTLSRDEQYF	-	TRBV19	-	TRBJ2-7
TGTGCCAGTAGTACGGCACAGGAGGGCTACACCTTC	CASSTAQEGYTF	-	TRBV19	-	TRBJ1-2
TGTGCCAGCTCACCGGCTGGACAGGGGGTCATGAACACTGAAGCTTTCTTT	CASSPAGQGVMNTEAFF	TRBD1	TRBV18	-	TRBJ1-1
TGTGCCAGCAGCTTAATTCCATTTGATACGCAGTATTTT	CASSLIPFDTQYF	-	TRBV7-7	-	TRBJ2-3
TGTGCCAGCCAAAAGGTGGCAGGGCGTTTGAACACTGAAGCTTTCTTT	CASQKVAGRLNTEAFF	-	TRBV2	-	TRBJ1-1
TGTGCCTGGAGTGTTGAATGGAGTGAAAAACTGTTTTTT	CAWSVEWSEKLFF	-	TRBV30	few	TRBJ1-4
TGTGCCAGCAGTCCCAACGGACAGGGGGCTCTTTACGAGCAGTACTTC	CASSPNGQGALYEQYF	TRBD1	TRBV28	-	TRBJ2-7
TGTGCCAGCAGTGCGTTTGGGGGCACGGAGCCCCAGCATTTT	CASSAFGGTEPQHF	-	TRBV2	-	TRBJ1-5
TGCAGCGCGGGACTAGCACCAGATACGCAGTATTTT	CSAGLAPDTQYF	TRBD2	TRBV29-1	-	TRBJ2-3
TGTGCCAGCAGCTTTGTAGCGGAATCCTACAATGAGCAGTTCTTC	CASSFVAESYNEQFF	-	TRBV5-5	-	TRBJ2-1
TGTGCCAGCAGCTTAGGGTCGGGGGGGAAGAATCAGCCCCAGCATTTT	CASSLGSGGKNQPQHF	-	TRBV7-3	-	TRBJ1-5
TGTGCCAGCTCACCGGGACAGCACTACGAGCAGTACTTC	CASSPGQHYEQYF	TRBD1	TRBV18	-	TRBJ2-7
TGTGCCACCTCCCAAGAGACCCAGTACTTC	CATSQETQYF	-	TRBV28	-	TRBJ2-5
TGTGCCAGCAGCCAAGTCGAGGGAGGTCAGCCCCAGCATTTT	CASSQVEGGQPQHF	-	TRBV4-2	-	TRBJ1-5
TGCGCCAGCAGTGAGGGCGGAGGGGCCGGGGAGCTGTTTTTT	CASSEGGGAGELFF	-	TRBV10-2	once	TRBJ2-2
TGTGCCAGCTCACTAGCGCGCAACTCCTACGAGCAGTACTTC	CASSLARNSYEQYF	TRBD2	TRBV27	-	TRBJ2-7
TGTGCCTGGAGTGTATCGCCCCCGCTCAGGGCTGGGAGCACAGATACGCAGTATTTT	CAWSVSPPLRAGSTDTQYF	-	TRBV30	-	TRBJ2-3
TGTGCCTGGAGTGTAACGGGAACCTACAATGAGCAGTTCTTC	CAWSVTGTYNEQFF	-	TRBV30	-	TRBJ2-1
TGTGCCAGCAGCTTCGACAGTAGTAACTTTTACGAGCAGTACTTC	CASSFDSSNFYEQYF	-	TRBV7-2	-	TRBJ2-7
TGTGCCAGCAGGGAGTATGGCTACACCTTC	CASREYGYTF	-	TRBV6-1	-	TRBJ1-2
TGTGCCAGCAGCGTAGGGACAATCCAAAATGAAAAACTGTTTTTT	CASSVGTIQNEKLFF	-	TRBV9	-	TRBJ1-4
TGCGCCAGCAGGAAGACTAGTACCGGGGAGCTGTTTTTT	CASRKTSTGELFF	-	TRBV10-2	-	TRBJ2-2
TGTGCCAGCAGCCCCCCGGACAGGCCGGACACTGAAGCTTTCTTT	CASSPPDRPDTEAFF	TRBD1	TRBV4-2	-	TRBJ1-1
TGCGCCAGCAGCCAATGGTACGGACAGCCAGGACGCGGAAACACCATATATTTT	CASSQWYGQPGRGNTIYF	-	TRBV4-1	-	TRBJ1-3
TGTGCCAGCAGTCCCGGGTCGAGGGATCAGCCCCAGCATTTT	CASSPGSRDQPQHF	-	TRBV28	-	TRBJ1-5
TGTGCCATCAGCCTAGCGGGGGATGGAACTTGGGAAACCGGGGAGCTGTTTTTT	CAISLAGDGTWETGELFF	TRBD2	TRBV10-3	-	TRBJ2-2
TGTGCCAGCAGCTTAGTCTCGACAACCGGGGCCGGGGAGCTGTTTTTT	CASSLVSTTGAGELFF	-	TRBV7-6	-	TRBJ2-2
TGTGCCAGCACCATCCGCGGGGGGATCACAGATACGCAGTATTTT	CASTIRGGITDTQYF	TRBD2	TRBV11-2	-	TRBJ2-3
TGTGCCAGTAGTACGTTTTTGGGCAGGGGTTCCTACGAGCAGTACTTC	CASSTFLGRGSYEQYF	-	TRBV19	-	TRBJ2-7